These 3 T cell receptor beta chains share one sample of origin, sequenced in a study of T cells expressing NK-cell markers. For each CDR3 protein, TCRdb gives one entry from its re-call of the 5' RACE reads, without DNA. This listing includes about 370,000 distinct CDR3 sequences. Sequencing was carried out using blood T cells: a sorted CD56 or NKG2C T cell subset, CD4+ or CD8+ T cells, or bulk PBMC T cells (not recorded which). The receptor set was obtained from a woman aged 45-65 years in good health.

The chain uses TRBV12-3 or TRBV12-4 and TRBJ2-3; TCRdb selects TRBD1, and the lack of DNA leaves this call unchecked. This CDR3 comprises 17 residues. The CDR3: CASSLTPILRGGDTQYF.

CDR3 loop: CSAQDRSNTEAFF. The chain combines TRBV29-1 with TRBJ1-1; as DNA is missing, the TRBD1 call by TCRdb cannot be tested. Germline values: CDR1 SQVTM, CDR2 ANQGSEA. The CDR3 loop spans 13 amino acids.

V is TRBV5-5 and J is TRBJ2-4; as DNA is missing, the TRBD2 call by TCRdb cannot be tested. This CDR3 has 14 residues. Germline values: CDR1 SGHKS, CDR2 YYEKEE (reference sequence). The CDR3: CASSLDSGLGIQYF.